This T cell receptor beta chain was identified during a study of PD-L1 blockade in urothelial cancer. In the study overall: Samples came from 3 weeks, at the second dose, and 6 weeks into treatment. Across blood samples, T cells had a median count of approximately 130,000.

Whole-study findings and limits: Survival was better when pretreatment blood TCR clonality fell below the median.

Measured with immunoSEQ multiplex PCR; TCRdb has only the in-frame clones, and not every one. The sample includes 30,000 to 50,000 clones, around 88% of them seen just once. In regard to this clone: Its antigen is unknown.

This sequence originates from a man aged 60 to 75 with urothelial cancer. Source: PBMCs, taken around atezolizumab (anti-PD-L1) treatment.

CDR3 region: CASRGIGLADYNEQFF. CDR3 DNA sequence: TGTGCCAGCAGGGGAATCGGACTAGCGGACTACAATGAGCAGTTCTTC. The rearrangement links TRBV5-6 to TRBJ2-1; 10 bases are a match to TRBD2. Germline-derived CDR1 and CDR2 are SGHDT and YYEEEE. This CDR3 spans 16 amino acids. Trimming removed 5 bases from V and 3 bases from J; junction bases left unmatched: 8.